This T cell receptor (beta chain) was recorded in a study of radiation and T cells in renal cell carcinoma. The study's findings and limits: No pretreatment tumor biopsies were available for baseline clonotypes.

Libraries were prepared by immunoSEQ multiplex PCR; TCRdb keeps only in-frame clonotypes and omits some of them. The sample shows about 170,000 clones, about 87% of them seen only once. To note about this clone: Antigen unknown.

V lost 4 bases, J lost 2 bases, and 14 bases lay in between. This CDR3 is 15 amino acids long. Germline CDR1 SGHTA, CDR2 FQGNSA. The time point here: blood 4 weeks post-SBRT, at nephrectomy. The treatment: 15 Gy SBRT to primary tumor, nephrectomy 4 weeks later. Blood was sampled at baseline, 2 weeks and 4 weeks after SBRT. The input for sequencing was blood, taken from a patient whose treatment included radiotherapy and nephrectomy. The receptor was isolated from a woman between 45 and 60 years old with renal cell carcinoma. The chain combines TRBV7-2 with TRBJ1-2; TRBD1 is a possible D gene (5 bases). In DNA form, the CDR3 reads TGTGCCAGCAGCTCGCGACAGACCTCCAACTATGGCTACACCTTC. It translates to CASSSRQTSNYGYTF. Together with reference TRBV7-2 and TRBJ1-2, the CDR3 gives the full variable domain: GAGVSQSPSNKVTEKGKDVELRCDPISGHTALYWYRQSLGQGLEFLIYFQGNSAPDKSGLPSDRFSAERTGGSVSTLTIQRTQQEDSAVYLCASSSRQTSNYGYTFGSGTRLTVV.